What follows are 3 T cell receptor beta chains derived from one specimen sequenced in a study of shared clonotypes between healthy human individuals (dated by TCRdb to about 2020). Library construction relied on the immunoSEQ multiplex PCR assay. In TCRdb, the immuneACCESS table is reduced to in-frame sequences with V and J assigned. These tables do not hold every clone; where another copy was compared, an unresolved V gene accounts for under half, and the others remain unexplained. Present in this sample are roughly 650,000 clones, roughly 97% of which were seen just once. Of the sample, around 0.06% falls within the top ten clones. The sequenced sample was naive CD4+ T cells sorted from blood. Reading the label with the study, this specimen's cell subset or site is: CD45RA+ positively selected. The source of these receptors is a woman in her twenties or thirties in good health.

The J gene is TRBJ1-5, the V gene TRBV19; 8 bases agree with TRBD1. Germline V gene lookup returns CDR1 LNHDA and CDR2 SQIVND (reference sequence). The CDR3 has 15 amino acids. With 5 bases clipped from V and 6 bases from J, the junction kept 9 bases outside the gene matches. The CDR3 DNA sequence: TGTGCCAGTAGTCCGGGACAGGCGAGGGGTCAGCCCCAGCATTTT. Protein: CASSPGQARGQPQHF.

This chain connects TRBV30 to TRBJ1-5; D is possibly TRBD1 (5 bases). V lost 2 bases and J lost 2, with 7 bases in between. The germline CDR1 and CDR2 sequences are GTSNPN and SVGIG (reference sequence). The CDR3 totals 13 residues. DNA for the CDR3: TGTGCCTGGAGTCCGACAGGCAATCAGCCCCAGCATTTT. Protein sequence: CAWSPTGNQPQHF.

The rearrangement uses TRBV19 and TRBJ2-5, with 9 positions matching TRBD2. The assigned J gene may be wrong: the sequence end matches TRBJ2-7 better. The CDR3 length is 15 residues. Germline CDR1 is LNHDA and CDR2 is SQIVND (reference sequence). The CDR3 sequence: CASSIAAGGSYEQYF. For the CDR3, the DNA is TGTGCCAGTAGTATAGCCGCGGGGGGGAGCTACGAGCAGTACTTC.